Sequencing of this T cell receptor beta chain was carried out in a study of cytomegalovirus exposure and HLA in healthy donors. Germline CDR1 is SGHKS and CDR2 is YYEKEE (reference sequence). The CDR3 contains 14 residues. Remarks on this clone: Its antigen is as yet unknown.

13 Jbeta primers and 60 Vbeta primers were used for the PCR. Measured with immunoSEQ multiplex PCR; TCRdb has only the in-frame clones, and not every one. Of 200,000 to 250,000 clones listed, 85% to 90% are singletons. Points from the study as a whole: A later analysis showed TCR association rates differing by HLA locus, peaking at DRB1 and lowest at HLA-C. Exclusion applied to some V segments, including TRBV6-2 and TRBV6-3, as they were indistinguishable.

This TCR came from a human donor in good health. The sequencing input was PBMCs. This chain links TRBV5-5 with TRBJ1-5; TRBD1 matches at 9 bases. Matching the DNA end better, TRBJ2-3 makes the J call doubtful. The DNA of the CDR3 is TGTGCCAGCAGCCTAGGACAGGGGAATCAGCCCCAGTATTTT. Translating gives CASSLGQGNQPQYF.